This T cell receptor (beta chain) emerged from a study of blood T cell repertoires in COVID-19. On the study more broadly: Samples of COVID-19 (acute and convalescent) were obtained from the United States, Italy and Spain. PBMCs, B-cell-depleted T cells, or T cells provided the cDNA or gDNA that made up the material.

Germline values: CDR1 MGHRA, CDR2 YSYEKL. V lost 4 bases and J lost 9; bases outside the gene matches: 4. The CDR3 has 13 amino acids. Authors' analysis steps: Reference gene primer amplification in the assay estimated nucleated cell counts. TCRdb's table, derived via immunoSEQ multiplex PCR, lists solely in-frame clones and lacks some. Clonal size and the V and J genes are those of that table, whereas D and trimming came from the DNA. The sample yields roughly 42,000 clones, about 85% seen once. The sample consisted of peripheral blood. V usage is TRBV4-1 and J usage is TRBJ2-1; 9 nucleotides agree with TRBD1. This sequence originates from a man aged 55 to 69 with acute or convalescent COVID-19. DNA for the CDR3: TGCGCCAGCAGCCGCGGACAGGGGACTGAGCAGTTCTTC. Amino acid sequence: CASSRGQGTEQFF.